This record looks at one TCR beta chain sequence and its context. There are 14 residues in the CDR3. Germline V CDR1 and CDR2: SGHAT, FQNNGV. TCRdb processed the 5' RACE reads again and assigns one entry to each CDR3 protein, with no DNA. Here the sample table reports hundreds of thousands of distinct CDR3 sequences. The data belong to a study of monozygotic twins with inflammatory bowel disease. The source is a human donor with ulcerative colitis or Crohn's disease, or a healthy co-twin of an affected twin (not recorded which). The rearrangement uses TRBV11-2 and TRBJ2-3. Sequenced: blood. The CDR3 protein is CASSLVTQRDTQYF.